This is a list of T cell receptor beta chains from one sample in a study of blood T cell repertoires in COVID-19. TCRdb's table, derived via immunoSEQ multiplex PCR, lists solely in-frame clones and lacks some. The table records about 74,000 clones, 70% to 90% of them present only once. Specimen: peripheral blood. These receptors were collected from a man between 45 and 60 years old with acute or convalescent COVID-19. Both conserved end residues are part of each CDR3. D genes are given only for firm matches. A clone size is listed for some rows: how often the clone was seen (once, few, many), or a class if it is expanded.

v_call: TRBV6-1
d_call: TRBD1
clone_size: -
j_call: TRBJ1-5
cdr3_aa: CASSESGQSYQPQHF
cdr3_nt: TGTGCCAGCAGTGAATCGGGACAGAGTTATCAGCCCCAGCATTTT

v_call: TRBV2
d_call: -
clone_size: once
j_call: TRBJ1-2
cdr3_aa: CASSVRESYGYTF
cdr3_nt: TGTGCCAGCAGTGTGAGGGAGAGCTATGGCTACACCTTC

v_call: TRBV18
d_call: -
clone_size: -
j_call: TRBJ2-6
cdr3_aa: CASSPPSPGANVLTF
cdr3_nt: TGTGCCAGCTCACCACCTAGTCCTGGGGCCAACGTCCTGACTTTC

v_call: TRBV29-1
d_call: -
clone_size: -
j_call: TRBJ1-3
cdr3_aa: CSVDGTGNTIYF
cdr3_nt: TGCAGCGTTGACGGTACTGGAAACACCATATATTTT

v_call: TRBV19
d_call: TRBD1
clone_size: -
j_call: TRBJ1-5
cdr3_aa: CASTDREVWNQPQHF
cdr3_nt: TGTGCCAGTACAGACAGGGAGGTTTGGAATCAGCCCCAGCATTTT

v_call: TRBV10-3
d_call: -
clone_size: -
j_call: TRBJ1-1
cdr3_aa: CAISDRAGDTEAFF
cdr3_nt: TGTGCCATCAGTGATCGGGCAGGGGACACTGAAGCTTTCTTT

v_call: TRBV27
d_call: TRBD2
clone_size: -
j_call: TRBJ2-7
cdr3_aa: CASKWGGEQYF
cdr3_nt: TGTGCCAGCAAGTGGGGAGGGGAGCAGTACTTC

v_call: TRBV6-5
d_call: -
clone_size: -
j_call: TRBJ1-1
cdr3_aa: CASSSAGLGGWTEAFF
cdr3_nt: TGTGCCAGCAGTTCCGCCGGACTAGGCGGTTGGACTGAAGCTTTCTTT

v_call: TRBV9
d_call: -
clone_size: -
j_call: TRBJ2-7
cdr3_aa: CASSVSPTGSYEQYF
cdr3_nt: TGTGCCAGCAGCGTATCACCGACGGGGTCCTACGAGCAGTACTTC

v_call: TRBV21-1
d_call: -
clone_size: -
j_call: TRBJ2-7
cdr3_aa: CASSKAIPTGSYEQYF
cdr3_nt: TGTGCCAGCAGCAAAGCCATCCCGACGGGGAGTTACGAGCAGTACTTC

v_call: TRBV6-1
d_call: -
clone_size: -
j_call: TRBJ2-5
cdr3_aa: CASSEMSVRTQYF
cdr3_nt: TGTGCCAGCAGTGAAATGTCAGTCCGGACCCAGTACTTC

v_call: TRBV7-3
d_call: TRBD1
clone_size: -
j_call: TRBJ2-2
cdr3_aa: CASSPTGSEELFF
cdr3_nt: TGTGCCAGCAGCCCGACAGGGTCGGAGGAGCTGTTTTTT

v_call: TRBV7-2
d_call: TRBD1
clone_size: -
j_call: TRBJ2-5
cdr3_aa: CASSSGQGMAQYF
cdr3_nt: TGTGCCAGCAGCTCGGGACAGGGGATGGCCCAGTACTTC

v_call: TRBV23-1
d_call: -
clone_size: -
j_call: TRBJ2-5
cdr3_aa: CASSQKGAGGRSWETQYF
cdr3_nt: TGCGCCAGCAGTCAAAAGGGAGCCGGGGGGCGGTCGTGGGAGACCCAGTACTTC

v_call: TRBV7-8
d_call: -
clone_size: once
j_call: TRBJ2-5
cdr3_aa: CASSRASGAGAKETQYF
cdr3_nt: TGTGCCAGCAGCCGGGCTTCGGGAGCGGGTGCTAAAGAGACCCAGTACTTC

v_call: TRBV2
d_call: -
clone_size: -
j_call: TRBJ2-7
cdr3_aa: CASSVFGYEQYF
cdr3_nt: TGTGCCAGCAGTGTATTCGGCTACGAGCAGTACTTC

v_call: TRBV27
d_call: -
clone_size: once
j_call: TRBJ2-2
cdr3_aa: CASSPARLTGELFF
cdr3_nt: TGTGCCAGCAGTCCCGCCAGACTGACCGGGGAGCTGTTTTTT

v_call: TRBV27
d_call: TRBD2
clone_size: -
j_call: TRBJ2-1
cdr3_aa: CASSPTPSGGVEQFF
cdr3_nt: TGTGCCAGCAGTCCCACCCCTAGCGGGGGTGTAGAGCAGTTCTTC

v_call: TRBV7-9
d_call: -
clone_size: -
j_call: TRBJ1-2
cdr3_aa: CASSLPGKNYGYTF
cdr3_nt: TGTGCCAGCAGCTTACCAGGCAAAAACTATGGCTACACCTTC

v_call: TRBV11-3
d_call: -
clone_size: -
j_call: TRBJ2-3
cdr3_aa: CASRPPHCEGTQYF
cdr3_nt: TGTGCCAGCAGGCCTCCCCATTGCGAGGGTACGCAGTATTTT

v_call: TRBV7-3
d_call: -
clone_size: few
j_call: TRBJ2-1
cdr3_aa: CASSPGGLGVYNEQFF
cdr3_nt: TGTGCCAGCAGCCCTGGGGGCCTCGGGGTCTACAATGAGCAGTTCTTC

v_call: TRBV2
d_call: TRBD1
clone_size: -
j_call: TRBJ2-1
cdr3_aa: CASYRGYNEQFF
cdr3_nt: TGTGCCAGTTACAGGGGGTACAATGAGCAGTTCTTC

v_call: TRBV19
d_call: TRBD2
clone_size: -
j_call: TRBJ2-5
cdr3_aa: CASSLGTSGVETQYF
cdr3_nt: TGTGCCAGTAGTCTCGGGACTAGCGGGGTAGAGACCCAGTACTTC

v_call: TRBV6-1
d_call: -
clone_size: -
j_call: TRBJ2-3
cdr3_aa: CASSDSRTDTQYF
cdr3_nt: TGTGCCAGCAGTGATAGCCGCACAGATACGCAGTATTTT

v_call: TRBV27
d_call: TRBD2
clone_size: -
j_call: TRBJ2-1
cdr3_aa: CASSFLAGGFGNEQFF
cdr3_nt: TGTGCCAGCAGTTTTTTGGCGGGGGGGTTTGGCAATGAGCAGTTCTTC

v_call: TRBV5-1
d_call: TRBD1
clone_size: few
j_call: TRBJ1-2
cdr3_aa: CASSIGEPGTGASYGYTF
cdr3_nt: TGCGCCAGCAGCATTGGAGAGCCGGGGACAGGGGCATCCTATGGCTACACCTTC

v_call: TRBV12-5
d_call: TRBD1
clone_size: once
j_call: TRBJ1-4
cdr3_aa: CASGLTGTEGEKLFF
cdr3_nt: TGTGCTAGTGGTTTGACCGGGACAGAAGGCGAAAAACTGTTTTTT

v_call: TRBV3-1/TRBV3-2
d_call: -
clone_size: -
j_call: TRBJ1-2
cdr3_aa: CASSQGGGYTF
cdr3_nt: TGTGCCAGCAGCCAAGGAGGTGGCTACACCTTC

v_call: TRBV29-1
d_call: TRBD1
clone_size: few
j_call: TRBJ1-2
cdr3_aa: CSADPGGRNGYTF
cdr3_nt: TGCAGCGCCGATCCAGGGGGTAGGAATGGCTACACCTTC

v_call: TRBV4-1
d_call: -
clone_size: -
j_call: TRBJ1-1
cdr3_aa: CASSERQAIRGTEAFF
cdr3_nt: TGCGCCAGCAGCGAAAGACAGGCGATTCGGGGTACTGAAGCTTTCTTT

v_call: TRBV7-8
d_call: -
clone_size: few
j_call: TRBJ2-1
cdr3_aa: CASSLVGGSYNEQFF
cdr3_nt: TGTGCCAGCAGCTTAGTCGGGGGTAGCTACAATGAGCAGTTCTTC

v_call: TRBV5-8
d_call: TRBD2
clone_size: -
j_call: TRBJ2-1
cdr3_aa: CASSFPGLAGYNEQFF
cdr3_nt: TGTGCCAGCAGCTTCCCGGGACTAGCGGGCTACAATGAGCAGTTCTTC

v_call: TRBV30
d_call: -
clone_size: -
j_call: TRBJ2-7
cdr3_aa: CAWSGGKAYEQYF
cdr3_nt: TGTGCCTGGAGTGGCGGAAAAGCCTACGAGCAGTACTTC